These 29 T cell receptor beta chains originate from one sample sequenced in a study of identical twins. TCRdb called the 5' RACE reads again in MiXCR, with one record for every CDR3 protein. Here the sample spans under 350,000 distinct CDR3 sequences, roughly 10% being singletons. A further study also used this sample, focusing on yellow fever vaccine responses in identical twins.

Sequenced input: CD8+ T cells sorted from blood. Source of these receptors: a woman between 18 and 30 years old in good health.

The chain carries TRBV12-3 or TRBV12-4 and TRBJ2-7; TRBD2 matches 9 bases. J was trimmed by 6 bases and V by 3 bases; bases with no gene match: 6. The CDR3 is made up of 14 amino acids. The CDR3 region is CASSFSSGMVEQYF. The CDR3 DNA reads TGTGCCAGCAGTTTTTCTAGCGGGATGGTCGAGCAGTACTTC.

This clonotype turned up a few times. The rearrangement uses TRBV4-1 and TRBJ2-3; a weak D match, TRBD2 (6 bases). The CDR3 totals 17 residues. V lost 3 bases and J lost 2, with 18 bases in between. Germline CDR1 and CDR2: MGHRA and YSYEKL. CDR3 in amino acids: CASSHHTGTLLTDTQYF. In DNA, the CDR3 is TGCGCCAGCAGCCATCATACCGGGACTCTTCTCACAGATACGCAGTATTTT.

This clonotype was counted between two and nine times. The genes are TRBV9 and TRBJ1-2; no firm D call. V dropped 2 bases and J dropped 6 bases, with 2 bases sitting between them. This CDR3 spans 10 amino acids. Germline CDR1 is SGDLS and CDR2 is YYNGEE. The CDR3 loop reads CASSVNGYTF. CDR3 nucleotide sequence: TGTGCCAGCAGCGTGAATGGCTACACCTTC.

This clonotype was found a few times. The chain links TRBV24-1 to TRBJ2-1; a weak D match, TRBD2 (6 bases). V shed 1 base and J shed 6 bases, with 15 bases lying between them. Germline CDR1 reads KGHDR; CDR2 reads SFDVKD. This CDR3 is built from 16 residues. CDR3 coding DNA: TGTGCCACCAGTGATTTATCGGCTAGCGACCCCAATGAGCAGTTCTTC. Protein product: CATSDLSASDPNEQFF.

In its sample, this clonotype was seen a few times. The chain carries TRBV20-1 and TRBJ1-1; TRBD1 matches 12 bases. The length of the CDR3 is 14 residues. Germline V gene sequence: CDR1 DFQATT, CDR2 SNEGSKA (reference sequence). J gave up 11 bases and V 4 bases, and 11 bases lay outside the gene matches. CDR3 amino acids: CSATPGQGAPMAFF. CDR3 bases: TGCAGTGCTACCCCGGGACAGGGGGCCCCCATGGCTTTCTTT.

The chain employs TRBV7-2 and TRBJ1-6; TRBD1 agrees at 7 bases. Trimming at V came to 5 bases and at J to 6 bases, leaving 10 bases not matched to a gene. The CDR3 contains 16 residues. CDR1 SGHTA and CDR2 FQGNSA come from the germline V gene. The CDR3 DNA follows: TGTGCCAGCAGCCTTAGTTTAGGGGGCCCTAATTCACCCCTCCACTTT. Its translation is CASSLSLGGPNSPLHF.

This clonotype was detected only a few times. The chain has TRBV6-1 and TRBJ2-1; 9 bases fit TRBD2. CDR1 MNHNS and CDR2 SASEGT come from the germline V gene. The CDR3 extends over 15 amino acids. V trimming: 1 base; J trimming: 5 bases; junction bases outside the gene matches: 3. CDR3 protein: CASSEGAGGHNEQFF. DNA of the CDR3: TGTGCCAGCAGTGAAGGGGCGGGGGGGCACAATGAGCAGTTCTTC.

This clonotype was counted only a few times. The J gene is TRBJ2-1, the V gene TRBV30, with a possible D match to TRBD1 (6 bases). V lost 5 bases to trimming and J lost 0 bases, with 14 bases between them. The CDR3 consists of 15 residues. Germline V gene data show CDR1 as GTSNPN and CDR2 as SVGIG (reference sequence). The CDR3 is CAWFGEGVSYNEQFF. CDR3 bases: TGTGCCTGGTTTGGTGAGGGGGTCTCCTACAATGAGCAGTTCTTC.

This sequence joins TRBV7-8 and TRBJ2-6; 9 bases agree with TRBD1. With 9 bases clipped from V and 1 base from J, the junction kept 13 bases outside the gene matches. The CDR3 is 18 residues long. CDR1 SGHVS and CDR2 FQNEAQ come from the germline V gene. CDR3 loop: CASLAVGQGSSGANVLTF. The CDR3 DNA is TGTGCCAGTTTAGCAGTGGGACAGGGTTCGTCTGGGGCCAACGTCCTGACTTTC. The full variable domain, rest sourced from reference TRBV7-8 and TRBJ2-6, is GAGVSQSPRYKVAKRGQDVALRCDPISGHVSLFWYQQALGQGPEFLTYFQNEAQLDKSGLPSDRFFAERPEGSVSTLKIQRTQQEDSAVYLCASLAVGQGSSGANVLTFGAGSRLTVL.

Ten or more counts support this clonotype. The chain links TRBV6-5 to TRBJ1-1, with D possibly matching TRBD1 (6 bases). The CDR3 runs to 18 residues. Germline values: CDR1 MNHEY, CDR2 SVGAGI. Trimming stripped 0 bases from V and 0 bases from J, with 17 bases between. In DNA, the CDR3 is TGTGCCAGCAGTTACTCGATCGACAGGAGGACCTTGAACACTGAAGCTTTCTTT. It codes for CASSYSIDRRTLNTEAFF.

This clonotype has at least ten counts. V is TRBV12-3 or TRBV12-4 and J is TRBJ2-1; D remains ambiguous. V was pared by 6 bases and J by 8 bases, with 23 bases between. CDR3 length: 16 amino acids. CDR3 protein: CASRSMESYLVDEQFF. The CDR3, as DNA: TGTGCCAGCAGGTCTATGGAGAGCTACTTGGTCGATGAGCAGTTCTTC.

V usage is TRBV5-1 and J usage is TRBJ2-1; TRBD2 agrees at 7 bases. The V gene's germline CDR1 is SGHRS and CDR2 YFSETQ. The ends lost 0 bases at V and 1 base at J; junction bases unmatched: 7. This CDR3 contains 17 residues. The CDR3 is CASSLAAAGESYNEQFF. The CDR3 DNA reads TGCGCCAGCAGCTTGGCGGCCGCGGGGGAGTCCTACAATGAGCAGTTCTTC.

The chain uses TRBV27 and TRBJ2-2, with D unresolved. CDR3 length: 15 residues. The V and J ends lost 3 bases and 3 bases respectively, with 11 bases between them. CDR1 is MNHEY, CDR2 SMNVEV, per germline (reference sequence). CDR3 nucleotide sequence: TGTGCCAGCAGTTTTTTAAGTCCTCACACCGGGGAGCTGTTTTTT. Residues: CASSFLSPHTGELFF.

The gene calls are TRBV20-1 and TRBJ2-7; 9 positions agree with TRBD1. The junction had 10 bases not matched to a gene; V was cut back by 4 bases and J by 6 bases. This CDR3 region has 14 residues. Germline CDR1 and CDR2: DFQATT and SNEGSKA (reference sequence). CDR3 nucleotides: TGCAGTGCTACGACGGGACAGGGATTACCCGAGCAGTACTTC. It specifies CSATTGQGLPEQYF.

This clonotype was seen a few times. This chain connects TRBV6-5 to TRBJ2-7; D call uncertain. The length of the CDR3 is 15 residues. Germline lookup yields CDR1 MNHEY and CDR2 SVGAGI. V was trimmed by 2 bases and J by 0 bases, leaving 11 bases between them. The CDR3 bases are TGTGCCAGCAGTTACCTGGGTCCCACCTCCTACGAGCAGTACTTC. This gives the protein CASSYLGPTSYEQYF.

As for this clonotype: This sequence may be a read error, since a much larger clone differs from it by one base. The chain carries TRBV7-9 and TRBJ2-1, with D perhaps given as TRBD1 or TRBD2 (5 bases each). CDR3 length: 13 amino acids. Between the trimmed V and J ends, which lost 3 bases and 12 bases, there was a span of 15 bases. CDR1 and CDR2 (germline): SEHNR, FQNEAQ (reference sequence). The CDR3 reads CASSFGAEPVQFF. The CDR3 bases are TGTGCCAGCAGCTTCGGGGCGGAGCCTGTGCAGTTCTTC.

The J gene is TRBJ2-7, the V gene TRBV4-1; D might be TRBD2 (6 bases). CDR1 MGHRA and CDR2 YSYEKL come from the germline V gene. The CDR3 has 14 amino acids. V dropped 1 base and J dropped 4 bases, with 11 bases sitting between them. The CDR3 DNA reads TGCGCCAGCAGCCAAGTCGGGAGTCGGTACGAGCAGTACTTC. Encoded protein: CASSQVGSRYEQYF.

This clonotype showed up many times. The V call is TRBV4-2, the J call TRBJ2-7, with D unresolved. The CDR3 has 18 amino acids. Trimming removed 1 base from V and 2 bases from J, with 21 bases in between. Per germline, CDR1 LGHNA and CDR2 YNFKEQ. CDR3 nucleotide sequence: TGTGCCAGCAGCCAAGGGGGTGAATCCCTTGGCTTGGCCTACGAGCAGTACTTC. Translating gives CASSQGGESLGLAYEQYF.

This clonotype has a count of ten or more. This chain links TRBV15 with TRBJ2-3; 9 bases fit TRBD1. V lost 5 bases and J lost 3; bases outside the gene matches: 9. CDR1 LNHNV and CDR2 YYDKDF come from the germline V gene (reference sequence). The CDR3 is 16 residues long. The chain's CDR3 is CATSPGDRVATDTQYF. The CDR3 nucleotides are TGTGCCACCAGCCCGGGGGACAGGGTGGCAACAGATACGCAGTATTTT.

This clonotype has only a few counts. The genes are TRBV5-1 and TRBJ2-7; D is unresolved. Trimming took 4 bases from V and 2 from J, leaving 13 bases between them. Germline CDR1 reads SGHRS; CDR2 reads YFSETQ. The CDR3 loop spans 14 amino acids. For the CDR3, the DNA is TGCGCCAGCAGCCCTGCAGGAAACCCCTACGAGCAGTACTTC. Residues: CASSPAGNPYEQYF.

The V and J genes are TRBV4-1 and TRBJ2-7; 8 bases map to TRBD1. From germline, CDR1 is MGHRA and CDR2 YSYEKL. Unmatched junction bases numbered 3, after V lost 1 base and J lost 4 bases. This CDR3 has 14 amino acids. The CDR3 spells CASSQAGGKYEQYF. In DNA, the CDR3 is TGCGCCAGCAGCCAAGCAGGGGGCAAGTACGAGCAGTACTTC.

This clonotype was detected many times. The V call is TRBV7-9, the J call TRBJ2-1, with 8 bases that match TRBD2. Germline trimming cut 2 bases from V and 5 bases from J; bases unmatched to any gene: 8. CDR3 size: 16 residues. Germline CDR1 is SEHNR and CDR2 is FQNEAQ (reference sequence). This chain's CDR3 is CASSLSPGGDHNEQFF. The CDR3 bases are TGTGCCAGCAGCTTATCCCCGGGAGGGGACCACAATGAGCAGTTCTTC.

This chain links TRBV20-1 with TRBJ2-1, with a weak D call TRBD2 (5 bases). The CDR3 runs to 16 residues. Germline values: CDR1 DFQATT, CDR2 SNEGSKA (reference sequence). Between the trimmed V and J ends, which lost 0 bases and 3 bases, there was a span of 15 bases. The CDR3 protein is CSARDRAGLHYNEQFF. The CDR3 coding sequence is TGCAGTGCTAGAGATAGGGCGGGCTTACACTACAATGAGCAGTTCTTC.

The chain links TRBV25-1 to TRBJ2-7; D uncertain. The CDR3 is made up of 13 amino acids. Trimming stripped 4 bases from V and 2 bases from J, with 9 bases between. Germline CDR1 and CDR2: MGHDK and SYGVNS. The CDR3 region has the DNA TGTGCCAGCAGTGTGGACGTTACCTACGAGCAGTACTTC. Translating it yields CASSVDVTYEQYF.

This clonotype appeared a few times. This rearrangement joins TRBV2 to TRBJ2-7; D is possibly TRBD1 (6 bases). The CDR3 totals 13 residues. Germline CDR1 and CDR2: SNHLY and FYNNEI. Trimming removed 10 bases at V and 6 bases at J, with 19 bases between. CDR3 bases: TGTGCCATCCCGGGACAAAAACAGGGCGAGCAGTACTTC. Translated: CAIPGQKQGEQYF.

V and J are TRBV19 and TRBJ2-1; possibly TRBD2 for D (6 bases). Trimming pared 2 bases from V and 8 bases from J, leaving 13 bases between. Germline V gene lookup returns CDR1 LNHDA and CDR2 SQIVND (reference sequence). This CDR3 region has 14 residues. The CDR3 sequence is CASSITGVGDEQFF. CDR3 DNA sequence: TGTGCCAGTAGTATAACGGGGGTTGGCGATGAGCAGTTCTTC.

In its sample, this clonotype was seen a few times. The rearrangement uses TRBV4-3 and TRBJ2-1; maybe TRBD2 (5 bases). The CDR3 extends over 13 amino acids. Trimming cost V 0 bases and J 12 bases, with 12 bases left between them. The germline V gene encodes CDR1 LGHNA and CDR2 YSLEER. The CDR3: CASSQESQSGQFF. CDR3 bases: TGCGCCAGCAGCCAAGAGAGCCAAAGCGGGCAGTTCTTC.

In its sample, this clonotype was seen a few times. The chain carries TRBV6-2 or TRBV6-3 and TRBJ1-5, with D unclear. Germline loops: CDR1 MNHEY, CDR2 SVGEGT. Trimming removed 6 bases from V and 0 bases from J, with 9 bases in between. The CDR3 runs 14 residues. Here the CDR3 DNA reads TGTGCCAGCAGGAGGGCTTATAGCAATCAGCCCCAGCATTTT. It is translated as CASRRAYSNQPQHF.

This clonotype has a handful of counts. The V call is TRBV15, the J call TRBJ2-7; 7 nucleotides match TRBD2. Looked up from germline, CDR1 is LNHNV and CDR2 is YYDKDF (reference sequence). V lost 0 bases and J lost 4; bases outside the gene matches: 3. CDR3 length equals 14 residues. CDR3 sequence (DNA): TGTGCCACCAGCAGAGAGGCCGGGGGGTACGAGCAGTACTTC. This encodes CATSREAGGYEQYF.